The 3 T cell receptor beta chains below were found in one sample sequenced in a study of identifying expanded T cells in peripheral blood (dated by TCRdb to about 2019). The method behind the library was the immunoSEQ multiplex PCR assay. The table was pulled from immuneACCESS by TCRdb, which kept in-frame rearrangements only. Such tables lose some clones; where checked, under half of the loss comes from unresolved V genes, and the rest has no known cause. Here the sample has 120,000 or so clones; approximately 88% occur a single time. 2.5% to 3.5% of the sample lies in the top ten. Sequenced: blood. The receptors were sampled from a person aged 18 to 70 in good health.

This clone was detected only once. The CDR3: CATSRVSYGYTF. The DNA for the CDR3 is TGTGCCACCAGCAGAGTCAGCTATGGCTACACCTTC. The chain joins TRBV15 to TRBJ1-2; no definite D call. This CDR3 spans 12 amino acids. CDR1 and CDR2 (germline): LNHNV, YYDKDF (reference sequence). The V and J ends lost 1 base and 4 bases respectively, with 4 bases between them. Based on the CDR3 plus reference TRBV15 and TRBJ1-2, the full variable domain is DAMVIQNPRYQVTQFGKPVTLSCSQTLNHNVMYWYQQKSSQAPKLLFHYYDKDFNNEADTPDNFQSRRPNTSFCFLDIRSPGLGDTAMYLCATSRVSYGYTFGSGTRLTVV.

This chain joins TRBV6-4 and TRBJ2-3, with 11 bases matching TRBD1. V shed 4 bases and J 4 bases; nucleotides not matched to a gene: 1. The CDR3 sequence is 14 residues long. Germline V gene lookup returns CDR1 MRHNA and CDR2 SNTAGT. The CDR3 DNA follows: TGTGCCAGCAGTGGGGGACAGGGGGCAGATACGCAGTATTTT. Its translation is CASSGGQGADTQYF.

The chain combines TRBV13 with TRBJ2-7; TRBD1 matches 7 bases. V lost 5 bases to trimming and J lost 3 bases; unmatched junction nucleotides: 13. The CDR3 extends over 16 amino acids. In germline, CDR1 is PRHDT, CDR2 FYEKMQ (reference sequence). The CDR3 region has the DNA TGTGCCAGCAGCGGACGGGACAGCGCTTTGGACTACGAGCAGTACTTC. Protein product: CASSGRDSALDYEQYF.